The rows below give T cell receptor beta chains drawn from one sample of a study of T cells in Graves' hyperthyroidism and ophthalmopathy. In TCRdb, the multiplex PCR reads were re-called with MiXCR into one record per CDR3 protein. The data contain approximately 600,000 distinct CDR3 sequences, under 25% of them singletons. The sequenced sample consisted of blood. These TCRs come from a man aged 25 to 45 with Graves' ophthalmopathy. The CDR3 runs from the conserved cysteine through the conserved F or W. The D gene is left open where the match is weak. Size tells how often a clone was seen (once, few, many) or the class of an expanded clone, and some rows leave it out.

cdr3_nt: TGTGCCAGCCCACGGCCGGGGGTCGAGCAGTACTTC
cdr3_aa: CASPRPGVEQYF
clone_size: -
d_call: -
j_call: TRBJ2-7
v_call: TRBV11-1

cdr3_nt: TGTGCCAGCAGCTTTCAAAGAGAGACCCAGTACTTC
cdr3_aa: CASSFQRETQYF
clone_size: -
d_call: -
j_call: TRBJ2-5
v_call: TRBV5-6

cdr3_nt: TGCAGTGCTAGAGCTAGCGGGAGGGCCGGCGGGGAGCTGTTTTTT
cdr3_aa: CSARASGRAGGELFF
clone_size: -
d_call: TRBD2
j_call: TRBJ2-2
v_call: TRBV20-1

cdr3_nt: TGCGCCAGCAGCCGGGGACAGGACTACACAGATACGCAGTATTTT
cdr3_aa: CASSRGQDYTDTQYF
clone_size: few
d_call: TRBD1
j_call: TRBJ2-3
v_call: TRBV5-1

cdr3_nt: TGTGCCAGCAGTGGGGAGACAGGGAGAAATGAAAAACTGTTTTTT
cdr3_aa: CASSGETGRNEKLFF
clone_size: few
d_call: TRBD1
j_call: TRBJ1-4
v_call: TRBV28

cdr3_nt: TGTGCCAGCAGCTTAGTTTTGGTAGGGGCAGATACGCAGTATTTT
cdr3_aa: CASSLVLVGADTQYF
clone_size: -
d_call: -
j_call: TRBJ2-3
v_call: TRBV7-2

cdr3_nt: TGTGCTAGCAGCCCACAGCGGGGATTTAACAATGAGCAGTTCTTC
cdr3_aa: CASSPQRGFNNEQFF
clone_size: -
d_call: TRBD2
j_call: TRBJ2-1
v_call: TRBV7-7

cdr3_nt: TGTGCCAGCAGTGCCGACAGGGGTGCCGGGGAGACCCAGTACTTC
cdr3_aa: CASSADRGAGETQYF
clone_size: few
d_call: TRBD1
j_call: TRBJ2-5
v_call: TRBV6-1

cdr3_nt: TGTGCCAGCAGCTTAACCGGGGGTAGGGTCGATGAGCAGTTCTTC
cdr3_aa: CASSLTGGRVDEQFF
clone_size: few
d_call: -
j_call: TRBJ2-1
v_call: TRBV7-3

cdr3_nt: TGTGCCAGCAGCTCGAAAGCGATCCACGAGCAGTACTTC
cdr3_aa: CASSSKAIHEQYF
clone_size: few
d_call: -
j_call: TRBJ2-7
v_call: TRBV7-9

cdr3_nt: TGTGCCATCAGCCGGGACAGCAACACTGAAGCTTTCTTT
cdr3_aa: CAISRDSNTEAFF
clone_size: -
d_call: TRBD1
j_call: TRBJ1-1
v_call: TRBV10-3

cdr3_nt: TGTGCCACCAGCAGATCCGACGTGGATGAAAAACTGTTTTTT
cdr3_aa: CATSRSDVDEKLFF
clone_size: -
d_call: -
j_call: TRBJ1-4
v_call: TRBV15

cdr3_nt: TGTGCCAGTAGTAGTGTGGGAGTCTTTCCCAATGAGCAGTTCTTC
cdr3_aa: CASSSVGVFPNEQFF
clone_size: -
d_call: -
j_call: TRBJ2-1
v_call: TRBV19

cdr3_nt: TGTGCCAGCAGCGCTGGACTAGCGGGAGCCCCTAACACCGGGGAGCTGTTTTTT
cdr3_aa: CASSAGLAGAPNTGELFF
clone_size: -
d_call: TRBD2
j_call: TRBJ2-2
v_call: TRBV7-8

cdr3_nt: TGTGCCAGCAGCGTCCTATTATTTCAGCCCCAGCATTTT
cdr3_aa: CASSVLLFQPQHF
clone_size: -
d_call: -
j_call: TRBJ1-5
v_call: TRBV7-2

cdr3_nt: TGTGCCAGCAGTTATGGGCGTATGAACACTGAAGCTTTCTTT
cdr3_aa: CASSYGRMNTEAFF
clone_size: many
d_call: -
j_call: TRBJ1-1
v_call: TRBV6-1

cdr3_nt: TGTGCCAGCATAAGGGACAGGGGTGGTAGGCAGTACTTC
cdr3_aa: CASIRDRGGRQYF
clone_size: -
d_call: TRBD1
j_call: TRBJ2-7
v_call: TRBV5-6

cdr3_nt: TGTGCCAGCAGTTACCCTCATCTTGCGGTCAGGACTAGCTACGAGCAGTACTTC
cdr3_aa: CASSYPHLAVRTSYEQYF
clone_size: -
d_call: TRBD2
j_call: TRBJ2-7
v_call: TRBV6-2/TRBV6-3

cdr3_nt: TGTGCCAGCAGCTCCCGGACAGAAGCTAACTATGGCTACACCTTC
cdr3_aa: CASSSRTEANYGYTF
clone_size: many
d_call: -
j_call: TRBJ1-2
v_call: TRBV7-8

cdr3_nt: TGTGCCAGCAGTTTCGAGGCTACCACCTCTGGAAACACCATATATTTT
cdr3_aa: CASSFEATTSGNTIYF
clone_size: few
d_call: -
j_call: TRBJ1-3
v_call: TRBV28

cdr3_nt: TGTGCCAGCAGCAGACCCCGCTTGGGCCAAAGCTCCTACGAGCAGTACTTC
cdr3_aa: CASSRPRLGQSSYEQYF
clone_size: -
d_call: -
j_call: TRBJ2-7
v_call: TRBV7-9

cdr3_nt: TGTGCCAGCACCTCGGGGCCGAACACCGGGGAGCTGTTTTTT
cdr3_aa: CASTSGPNTGELFF
clone_size: few
d_call: -
j_call: TRBJ2-2
v_call: TRBV6-1

cdr3_nt: TGTGCCAGCAGCACAATGGGGCGAGCGGGAGTCAATGAGCAGTTCTTC
cdr3_aa: CASSTMGRAGVNEQFF
clone_size: -
d_call: TRBD2
j_call: TRBJ2-1
v_call: TRBV7-2

cdr3_nt: TGTGCCAGCAGCACGAGGGGCCGGCCGGGCGAGCAGTACTTC
cdr3_aa: CASSTRGRPGEQYF
clone_size: few
d_call: -
j_call: TRBJ2-7
v_call: TRBV7-8

cdr3_nt: TGCAGTGCTCCTCCGACAGGGGAATACGAGCAGTACTTC
cdr3_aa: CSAPPTGEYEQYF
clone_size: many
d_call: TRBD1
j_call: TRBJ2-7
v_call: TRBV20-1

cdr3_nt: TGTGCCAGCAGTTTACTAGAATCTAACACCGGGGAGCTGTTTTTT
cdr3_aa: CASSLLESNTGELFF
clone_size: many
d_call: -
j_call: TRBJ2-2
v_call: TRBV6-1

cdr3_nt: TGTGCCAGCAGCACCGGGGGGAGTTACTACGAGCAGTACTTC
cdr3_aa: CASSTGGSYYEQYF
clone_size: -
d_call: TRBD2
j_call: TRBJ2-7
v_call: TRBV13

cdr3_nt: TGCAGTGCTAAGATTACGGACATTGTTAGCAATCAGCCCCAGCATTTT
cdr3_aa: CSAKITDIVSNQPQHF
clone_size: few
d_call: -
j_call: TRBJ1-5
v_call: TRBV20-1

cdr3_nt: TGCGCCAGCAGCTTGGGCGGGGCGGATGAAAAACTGTTTTTT
cdr3_aa: CASSLGGADEKLFF
clone_size: -
d_call: -
j_call: TRBJ1-4
v_call: TRBV5-1

cdr3_nt: TGTGCCAGCAGCGCGGGGGACTATCAAGACGAGCAGTTCTTC
cdr3_aa: CASSAGDYQDEQFF
clone_size: -
d_call: TRBD2
j_call: TRBJ2-1
v_call: TRBV9

cdr3_nt: TGTGCCAGCTCAGCGGGCCACAGCACAGATACGCAGTATTTT
cdr3_aa: CASSAGHSTDTQYF
clone_size: -
d_call: -
j_call: TRBJ2-3
v_call: TRBV6-1

cdr3_nt: TGTGCCAGCAGACTTCTAGCGGGAGGTGGGGAGACCCAGTACTTC
cdr3_aa: CASRLLAGGGETQYF
clone_size: few
d_call: TRBD2
j_call: TRBJ2-5
v_call: TRBV7-2

cdr3_nt: TGTGCCGGGACAGAGGCCCTCCTTAATTTCTACAATGAGCAGTTCTTC
cdr3_aa: CAGTEALLNFYNEQFF
clone_size: -
d_call: TRBD1
j_call: TRBJ2-1
v_call: TRBV28

cdr3_nt: TGCGCCAGCAGCTTGGGTCCAGGGGTGGATCAGCCCCAGCATTTT
cdr3_aa: CASSLGPGVDQPQHF
clone_size: many
d_call: -
j_call: TRBJ1-5
v_call: TRBV5-1

cdr3_nt: TGTGCCAGCAGTGATCTCGGGAAATTTAGCGGTTTTACCTACGAGCAGTACTTC
cdr3_aa: CASSDLGKFSGFTYEQYF
clone_size: many
d_call: -
j_call: TRBJ2-7
v_call: TRBV2

cdr3_nt: TGCAGTCCTGGGGTCGGGGGCTATGAAGCTTTCTTT
cdr3_aa: CSPGVGGYEAFF
clone_size: few
d_call: -
j_call: TRBJ1-1
v_call: TRBV20-1

cdr3_nt: TGTGCCTGTGCTCGGGGCAGTATTAATGAAAAACTGTTTTTT
cdr3_aa: CACARGSINEKLFF
clone_size: -
d_call: -
j_call: TRBJ1-4
v_call: TRBV30

cdr3_nt: TGTGCCAGCAGGCCGCCGGCCGCCGGGGGCGAGCAGTACTTC
cdr3_aa: CASRPPAAGGEQYF
clone_size: -
d_call: -
j_call: TRBJ2-7
v_call: TRBV6-1

cdr3_nt: TGTGCCAGCAGTTTATTAAACAGGGACGAATACTACGAGCAGTGCTTC
cdr3_aa: CASSLLNRDEYYEQCF
clone_size: -
d_call: -
j_call: TRBJ2-7
v_call: TRBV28

cdr3_nt: TGTGCCAGCAGCCCCTTCCAGGGGGTTATCTACGAGCAGTACTTC
cdr3_aa: CASSPFQGVIYEQYF
clone_size: -
d_call: TRBD1
j_call: TRBJ2-7
v_call: TRBV3-1

cdr3_nt: TGTGCCAGCAGTTTATCGGGGACAGGGCTGGTTCAGCCCCAGCATTTT
cdr3_aa: CASSLSGTGLVQPQHF
clone_size: many
d_call: TRBD1
j_call: TRBJ1-5
v_call: TRBV27

cdr3_nt: TGCGCCAGCAGCCAAGGAGCGGGAGGGCTTTTTAATGAGCAGTTCTTC
cdr3_aa: CASSQGAGGLFNEQFF
clone_size: -
d_call: TRBD2
j_call: TRBJ2-1
v_call: TRBV4-1